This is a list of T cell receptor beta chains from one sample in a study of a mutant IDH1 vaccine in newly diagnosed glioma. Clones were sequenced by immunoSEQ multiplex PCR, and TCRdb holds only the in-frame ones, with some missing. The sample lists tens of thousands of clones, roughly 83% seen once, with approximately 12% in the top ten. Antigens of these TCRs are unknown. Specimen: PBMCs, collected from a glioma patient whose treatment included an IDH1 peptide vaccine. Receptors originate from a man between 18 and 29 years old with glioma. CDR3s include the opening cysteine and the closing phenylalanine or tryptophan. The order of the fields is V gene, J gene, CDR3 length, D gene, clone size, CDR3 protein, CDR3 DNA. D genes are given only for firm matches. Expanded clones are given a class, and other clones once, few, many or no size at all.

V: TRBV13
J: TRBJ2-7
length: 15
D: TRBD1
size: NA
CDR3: CASSLVGTGGHEQYF
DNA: TGTGCCAGCAGCTTAGTCGGGACAGGGGGTCACGAGCAGTACTTC

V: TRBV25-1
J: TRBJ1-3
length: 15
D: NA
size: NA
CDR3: CASTMAGHSGNTIYF
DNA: TGTGCCAGCACCATGGCGGGACACTCTGGAAACACCATATATTTT

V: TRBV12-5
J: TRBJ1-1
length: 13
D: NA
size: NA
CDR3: CASGLDRNTEAFF
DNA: TGTGCTAGTGGTTTGGACAGGAACACTGAAGCTTTCTTT

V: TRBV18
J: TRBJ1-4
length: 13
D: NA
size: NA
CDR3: CASSLGQNEKLFF
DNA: TGTGCCAGCTCACTCGGACAGAATGAAAAACTGTTTTTT

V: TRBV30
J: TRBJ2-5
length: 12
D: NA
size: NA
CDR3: CAWSVGWETQYF
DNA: TGTGCCTGGAGTGTGGGATGGGAGACCCAGTACTTC

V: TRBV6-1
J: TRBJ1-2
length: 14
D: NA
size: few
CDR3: CATRVRVANYGYTF
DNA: TGTGCCACCAGAGTCCGGGTGGCTAACTATGGCTACACCTTC

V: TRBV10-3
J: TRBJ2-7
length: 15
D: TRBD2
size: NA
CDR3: CAISESAGGTYEQYF
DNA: TGTGCCATCAGTGAGTCTGCGGGAGGAACCTACGAGCAGTACTTC

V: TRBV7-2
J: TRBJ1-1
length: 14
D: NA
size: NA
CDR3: CASSLVTGMTEAFF
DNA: TGTGCCAGCAGCTTAGTAACGGGGATGACTGAAGCTTTCTTT

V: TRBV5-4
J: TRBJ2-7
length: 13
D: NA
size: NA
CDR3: CASSPGRDYEQYF
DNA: TGTGCCAGCAGCCCAGGACGAGACTACGAGCAGTACTTC

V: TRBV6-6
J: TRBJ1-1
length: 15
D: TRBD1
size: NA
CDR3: CASSYPGQTNTEAFF
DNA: TGTGCCAGCAGTTACCCGGGACAGACGAACACTGAAGCTTTCTTT

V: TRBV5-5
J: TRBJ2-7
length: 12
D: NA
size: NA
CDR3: CASSSNTYEQYF
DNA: TGTGCCAGCAGCTCCAACACCTACGAGCAGTACTTC